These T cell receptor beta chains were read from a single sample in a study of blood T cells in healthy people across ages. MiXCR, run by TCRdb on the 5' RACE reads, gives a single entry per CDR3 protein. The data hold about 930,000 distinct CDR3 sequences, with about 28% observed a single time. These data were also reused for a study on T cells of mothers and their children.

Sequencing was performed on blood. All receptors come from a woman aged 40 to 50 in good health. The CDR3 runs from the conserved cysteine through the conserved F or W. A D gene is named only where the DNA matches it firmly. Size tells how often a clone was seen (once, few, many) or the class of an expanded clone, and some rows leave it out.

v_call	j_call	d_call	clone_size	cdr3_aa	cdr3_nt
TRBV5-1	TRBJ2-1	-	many	CASSLGTANEQFF	TGCGCCAGCAGCTTGGGGACAGCCAATGAGCAGTTCTTC
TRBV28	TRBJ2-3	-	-	CASGAGARATDTQYF	TGTGCCAGCGGAGCCGGAGCCAGGGCGACAGATACGCAGTATTTT
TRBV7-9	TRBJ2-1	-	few	CASSFRDFTYNEQFF	TGTGCCAGCAGCTTTAGGGACTTTACTTACAATGAGCAGTTCTTC
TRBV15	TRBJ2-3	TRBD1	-	CATRPGQVTDTQYF	TGTGCCACCAGGCCGGGACAGGTGACAGATACGCAGTATTTT
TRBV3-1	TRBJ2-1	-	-	CASSQATHSYNEQFF	TGTGCCAGCAGCCAAGCAACTCACTCCTACAATGAGCAGTTCTTC
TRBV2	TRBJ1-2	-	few	CASSEGILLLRQSNYGYTF	TGTGCCAGCAGTGAGGGAATTCTCCTTTTAAGACAGTCTAACTATGGCTACACCTTC
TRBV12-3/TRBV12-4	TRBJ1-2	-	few	CASSPGRGGYTF	TGTGCCAGCAGTCCGGGCCGGGGGGGCTACACCTTC
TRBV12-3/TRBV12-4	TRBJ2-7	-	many	CASSLIRGKHEQYF	TGTGCCAGCAGTTTAATCAGGGGCAAGCACGAGCAGTACTTC
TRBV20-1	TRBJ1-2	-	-	CSARVSQRTRYYGYTF	TGCAGTGCTAGAGTATCACAGAGAACCAGATACTATGGCTACACCTTC
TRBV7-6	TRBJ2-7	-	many	CASSLVDSGSYEQYF	TGTGCCAGCAGCTTAGTAGACAGCGGCTCCTACGAGCAGTACTTC
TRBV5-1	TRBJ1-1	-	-	CASVAENTEAFF	TGCGCCAGCGTGGCGGAGAACACTGAAGCTTTCTTT
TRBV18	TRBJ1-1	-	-	CASSPRASKVGPEAFF	TGTGCCAGCTCGCCACGGGCCAGTAAGGTCGGGCCTGAAGCTTTCTTT
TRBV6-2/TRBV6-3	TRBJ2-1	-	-	CASSATRNNEQFF	TGTGCCAGCAGTGCTACTAGGAACAATGAGCAGTTCTTC
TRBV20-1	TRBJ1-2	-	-	CSTRDTVTNYGYTF	TGCAGTACTAGAGATACCGTCACCAACTATGGCTACACCTTC
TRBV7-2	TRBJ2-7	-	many	CASSPRDVGSYEQYF	TGTGCCAGCAGCCCGCGGGACGTCGGCTCCTACGAGCAGTACTTC
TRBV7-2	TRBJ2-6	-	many	CASTELGAPFRANVLTF	TGTGCCAGCACCGAGCTGGGGGCGCCCTTTAGAGCCAACGTCCTGACTTTC
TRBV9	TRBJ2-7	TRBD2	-	CASSVGLAGRELYEQYF	TGTGCCAGCAGCGTGGGACTAGCGGGGCGGGAACTCTACGAGCAGTACTTC
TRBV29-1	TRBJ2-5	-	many	CSVGQGQTYQETQYF	TGCAGCGTCGGGCAGGGACAAACGTACCAAGAGACCCAGTACTTC
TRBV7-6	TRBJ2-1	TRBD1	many	CASRDRGDEQFF	TGTGCCAGCAGGGACAGGGGGGATGAGCAGTTCTTC
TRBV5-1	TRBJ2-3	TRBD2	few	CASSLPAGEIDTQYF	TGCGCCAGCAGCTTGCCCGCGGGGGAGATAGATACGCAGTATTTT
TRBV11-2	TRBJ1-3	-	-	CASSLRVGADRRNTIYF	TGTGCCAGCAGCTTAAGGGTCGGGGCCGACCGAAGGAACACCATATATTTT
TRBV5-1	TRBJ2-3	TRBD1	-	CASSIRDRVTDTQYF	TGCGCCAGCAGCATCCGGGACAGGGTCACAGATACGCAGTATTTT
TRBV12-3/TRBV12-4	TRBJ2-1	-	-	CASSPRRVHNEQFF	TGTGCCAGCAGCCCCAGGAGAGTGCATAATGAGCAGTTCTTC
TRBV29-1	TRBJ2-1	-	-	CSVVRNNEQFF	TGCAGCGTTGTTAGGAACAATGAGCAGTTCTTC
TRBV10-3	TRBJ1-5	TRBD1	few	CAISGTGEQPQHF	TGTGCCATCAGCGGCACAGGGGAACAGCCCCAGCATTTT
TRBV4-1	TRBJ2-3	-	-	CASSPTGIGVPDTQYF	TGCGCCAGCAGCCCGACCGGGATAGGGGTCCCAGATACGCAGTATTTT